The clone carrying this TCR beta chain was found a few times. Its matching antigen is unknown. The data originate from a study of chemoradiotherapy in HPV16-positive cancers. Overall study context: Candidate HPV-specific clones and shared TCR motifs came from two HPV16-positive patients. Study-level findings and limits: During treatment, candidate HPV-specific clones and E7-related motifs expanded in tumor.

Germline V CDR1 and CDR2: SGDLS, YYNGEE. Deletions cut 0 bases from V and 6 bases from J, with 7 bases between. The CDR3 spans 14 residues. The table came from immunoSEQ multiplex PCR; TCRdb's copy has only in-frame clones and leaves some out. The repertoire holds roughly 25,000 clones, with less than 90% as singletons. The receptor's source is a human donor with HPV-associated anogenital cancer. The chain employs TRBV9 and TRBJ1-6; D is ambiguous. Sample: blood, taken from a patient who underwent chemoradiotherapy. The CDR3: CASSVENLNSPLHF. The CDR3 nucleotides read TGTGCCAGCAGCGTAGAGAACCTTAATTCACCCCTCCACTTT.